A single sample gave rise to the 29 T cell receptor beta chains below, sequenced in a study of T-cell reconstitution after alpha-beta-depleted transplantation in children. Unique molecular identifiers were used to barcode this TCRbeta library. TCRdb called the PCR reads again in MiXCR, with one record for every CDR3 protein. This sample has 200,000 to 250,000 distinct CDR3 sequences, with approximately 7% found just once. Sequenced here: PBMCs, sampled before TCRalphabeta/CD19-depleted stem cell transplant. These receptors all come from a boy between 2 and 15 years old with acute lymphoblastic leukemia, due to receive a stem cell transplant.

This clonotype has a count of ten or more. The chain has TRBV29-1 and TRBJ2-7; TRBD1 matches at 12 bases. The CDR3 loop spans 12 amino acids. In germline, CDR1 is SQVTM, CDR2 ANQGSEA. J lost 5 bases, V lost 6 bases, and 2 bases had no gene match. CDR3 loop: CSVGQGANEQYF. For the CDR3, the DNA is TGCAGCGTGGGACAGGGGGCCAACGAGCAGTACTTC.

The chain carries TRBV28 and TRBJ2-3; D remains unclear. The CDR3 length is 13 residues. Germline V lookup: CDR1 MDHEN, CDR2 SYDVKM. Trimming removed 2 bases from V and 7 bases from J, with 10 bases in between. CDR3 nucleotides: TGTGCCAGCAGTTTACTCCTACGCCATACGCAGTATTTT. This codes for CASSLLLRHTQYF.

This clonotype was observed a few times. V gene TRBV5-1 combines with J gene TRBJ2-5; D may correspond to TRBD1 or TRBD2 (5 bases each). The germline CDR1 and CDR2 sequences are SGHRS and YFSETQ. V lost 0 bases, J lost 4 bases, and 10 bases lay in between. The CDR3 is made up of 14 amino acids. The CDR3 loop reads CASSLEVGAETQYF. The DNA for the CDR3 is TGCGCCAGCAGCTTGGAGGTCGGGGCAGAGACCCAGTACTTC.

This clonotype was seen many times. V usage is TRBV9 and J usage is TRBJ2-1; TRBD1 matches at 8 bases. The CDR3 runs 14 residues. Trimming cost V 4 bases and J 4 bases; bases outside gene matches: 4. Germline assignment: CDR1 SGDLS and CDR2 YYNGEE. For the CDR3, the DNA is TGTGCCAGCAGCCAATGGACAGGGTACAATGAGCAGTTCTTC. It encodes CASSQWTGYNEQFF.

This sequence joins TRBV28 and TRBJ1-2, with D possibly being TRBD1 (6 bases). Germline values: CDR1 MDHEN, CDR2 SYDVKM. Trimming stripped 4 bases from V and 7 bases from J, with 13 bases between. The CDR3 has 13 residues. CDR3 nucleotide sequence: TGTGCCAGCAGTTGGGCAGGGGTGGGTGGCTACACCTTC. This sequence encodes CASSWAGVGGYTF.

This clonotype was observed a handful of times. The V gene is TRBV6-2 or TRBV6-3, the J gene TRBJ2-5, with TRBD2 matching 9 bases. V trimming: 5 bases; J trimming: 5 bases; junction bases outside the gene matches: 9. Germline CDR1 reads MNHEY; CDR2 reads SVGEGT. The CDR3 totals 15 residues. The CDR3 DNA reads TGTGCCAGCAGTCCTCCGGGACTAGCAGCGGAGACCCAGTACTTC. Protein sequence: CASSPPGLAAETQYF.

This clonotype has just a few counts. The chain links TRBV28 to TRBJ2-3; TRBD2 matches at 8 bases. Germline V gives CDR1 MDHEN, CDR2 SYDVKM. V dropped 6 bases and J dropped 2; count of bases not matched to a gene: 13. The CDR3 totals 17 residues. DNA of the CDR3: TGTGCCAGCAGCCTGGGGACACTAGCGGCCTCCACAGATACGCAGTATTTT. Translation: CASSLGTLAASTDTQYF. Full variable domain (missing parts from reference TRBV28 and TRBJ2-3): DVKVTQSSRYLVKRTGEKVFLECVQDMDHENMFWYRQDPGLGLRLIYFSYDVKMKEKGDIPEGYSVSREKKERFSLILESASTNQTSMYLCASSLGTLAASTDTQYFGPGTRLTVL.

This clonotype was found a few times. The V gene is TRBV4-3, the J gene TRBJ2-6; D gene unclear. Germline V gene lookup returns CDR1 LGHNA and CDR2 YSLEER. The CDR3 covers 17 residues. V shed 0 bases and J shed 1 base, with 10 bases lying between them. CDR3 nucleotide sequence: TGCGCCAGCAGCCAAGACCTAATGGGGTCTGGGGCCAACGTCCTGACTTTC. The encoded protein is CASSQDLMGSGANVLTF.

This clonotype was observed many times. The chain links TRBV5-1 to TRBJ2-7; D ambiguous. The V gene lost 4 bases and the J gene lost 3 bases, with 5 bases spanning the gap. The CDR3 loop spans 11 amino acids. CDR1 is SGHRS, CDR2 YFSETQ, per germline. Here the CDR3 DNA reads TGCGCCAGCAGCCTTAACTACGAGCAGTACTTC. Residues: CASSLNYEQYF.

This clonotype has ten or more counts. V usage is TRBV11-2 and J usage is TRBJ1-2; possible D gene TRBD1, 6 bases. The CDR3 is made up of 13 amino acids. V was trimmed by 7 bases and J by 8 bases, leaving 17 bases between them. Germline values: CDR1 SGHAT, CDR2 FQNNGV. The CDR3 DNA sequence: TGTGCCAGCATCTCATACAGGGTTGGCGGCTACACCTTC. Translating it yields CASISYRVGGYTF.

This clonotype was picked up many times. V is TRBV28 and J is TRBJ2-7; D may be TRBD1 (6 bases). The CDR3 length is 16 residues. V dropped 4 bases and J dropped 0 bases, with 16 bases sitting between them. Germline CDR1 is MDHEN and CDR2 is SYDVKM. The CDR3 bases are TGTGCCAGCAGTTCATTACGGACAGACAGCTCCTACGAGCAGTACTTC. It is translated as CASSSLRTDSSYEQYF.

This clonotype was counted many times. The chain is built from TRBV28 and TRBJ2-7; D remains unclear. Germline V gene data show CDR1 as MDHEN and CDR2 as SYDVKM. The CDR3 is 14 residues long. V was pared by 3 bases and J by 2 bases, with 11 bases between. The CDR3 sequence: CASSFGRSTYEQYF. CDR3 nucleotide sequence: TGTGCCAGCAGTTTCGGCAGGTCCACCTACGAGCAGTACTTC.

The J gene is TRBJ2-5, the V gene TRBV7-9; 7 bases agree with TRBD1. Germline CDR1 SEHNR, CDR2 FQNEAQ (reference sequence). The CDR3 runs to 14 residues. V lost 1 base and J lost 6; bases outside the gene matches: 5. CDR3 sequence (DNA): TGTGCCAGCAGCTTAGACGAGGGGGCGAAGACCCAGTACTTC. It yields the protein CASSLDEGAKTQYF.

This clonotype was counted ten times or more. The chain has TRBV12-3 or TRBV12-4 and TRBJ2-1; D remains unclear. The CDR3 sequence is 13 residues long. V was cut by 7 bases and J by 8 bases, with 15 bases left in between. CDR3 loop: CASIDPRSDEQFF. The CDR3 region has the DNA TGTGCCAGCATAGATCCCCGGTCCGATGAGCAGTTCTTC.

This clonotype occurred many times. The chain joins TRBV5-1 to TRBJ2-7; tentatively, D is TRBD1 or TRBD2 (5 bases each). V lost 5 bases and J lost 5, with 8 bases in between. This CDR3 contains 11 residues. CDR1 is SGHRS, CDR2 YFSETQ, per germline. The CDR3 protein is CASSRGDEQYF. DNA of the CDR3: TGCGCCAGCAGTAGGGGAGACGAGCAGTACTTC.

The chain has TRBV7-9 and TRBJ2-3, with D possibly being TRBD1 (5 bases). The germline CDR1 and CDR2 sequences are SEHNR and FQNEAQ (reference sequence). The CDR3 has 14 residues. With 2 bases removed from V and 4 bases from J, the gap between germline ends came to 10 bases. The CDR3 sequence: CASSLSQGSDTQYF. The CDR3 bases are TGTGCCAGCAGCTTATCGCAGGGCTCAGATACGCAGTATTTT.

This clonotype showed up just a few times. The chain has TRBV3-1 and TRBJ1-5; TRBD1 matches 12 bases. Germline CDR1 LGHDT, CDR2 YNNKEL (reference sequence). V lost 4 bases, J lost 11 bases, and 9 bases stayed unmatched. The CDR3 loop spans 15 amino acids. The CDR3 is CASSPGTGGAGTQHF. The CDR3 DNA follows: TGTGCCAGCAGCCCCGGGACAGGGGGCGCGGGGACCCAGCATTTT.

The chain is built from TRBV30 and TRBJ1-2; D is perhaps TRBD1 (5 bases). The V end was cut by 5 bases, the J end by 0 bases, with 16 bases between. There are 15 residues in the CDR3. The germline V gene has CDR1 GTSNPN and CDR2 SVGIG (reference sequence). The chain's CDR3 is CAWAGTDKANYGYTF. The CDR3 nucleotides read TGTGCCTGGGCCGGGACGGATAAAGCTAACTATGGCTACACCTTC.

This clonotype has just a few counts. The chain employs TRBV12-3 or TRBV12-4 and TRBJ2-6, with 7 bases fitting TRBD1. V was clipped by 4 bases and J by 0 bases; unmatched bases: 9. The CDR3 covers 18 residues. CDR3 nucleotide sequence: TGTGCCAGCAGTTCACAGGGGTTAACGGACTCTGGGGCCAACGTCCTGACTTTC. Its protein product is CASSSQGLTDSGANVLTF.

This clonotype appeared many times. The chain carries TRBV7-2 and TRBJ1-2; possible D gene TRBD1, 5 bases. The germline V gene has CDR1 SGHTA and CDR2 FQGNSA. The CDR3 length is 14 residues. Trimming took 5 bases from V and 4 from J, leaving 14 bases between them. CDR3 protein: CASSPEEGSYGYTF. CDR3 nucleotides: TGTGCCAGCAGCCCAGAGGAGGGGAGCTATGGCTACACCTTC.

The rearrangement links TRBV7-9 to TRBJ2-5; TRBD1 matches 9 bases. Germline V gene lookup returns CDR1 SEHNR and CDR2 FQNEAQ (reference sequence). There are 15 residues in the CDR3. Trimming at V came to 5 bases and at J to 5 bases, leaving 9 bases not matched to a gene. The CDR3 DNA follows: TGTGCCAGCAGCCCAGGGACAGGGAAGGGGGAGACCCAGTACTTC. This gives the protein CASSPGTGKGETQYF. Drawing the rest from reference TRBV7-9 and TRBJ2-5, the complete variable domain is DTGVSQNPRHKITKRGQNVTFRCDPISEHNRLYWYRQTLGQGPEFLTYFQNEAQLEKSRLLSDRFSAERPKGSFSTLEIQRTEQGDSAMYLCASSPGTGKGETQYFGPGTRLLVL.

This clonotype has more than one count but fewer than ten. The J gene is TRBJ1-6, the V gene TRBV5-6; 12 bases are a match to TRBD1. The CDR3 contains 16 residues. J gave up 9 bases and V 1 base, and 5 bases lay outside the gene matches. Germline V gene sequence: CDR1 SGHDT, CDR2 YYEEEE. The CDR3 here is CASSLPGTGGLSPLHF. Here the CDR3 DNA reads TGTGCCAGCAGCTTGCCCGGGACAGGGGGCCTTTCACCCCTCCACTTT. Based on the CDR3 plus reference TRBV5-6 and TRBJ1-6, the full variable domain is DAGVTQSPTHLIKTRGQQVTLRCSPKSGHDTVSWYQQALGQGPQFIFQYYEEEERQRGNFPDRFSGHQFPNYSSELNVNALLLGDSALYLCASSLPGTGGLSPLHFGNGTRLTVT.

At least ten counts were recorded for this clonotype. This chain joins TRBV20-1 and TRBJ2-1; possibly TRBD2 for D (6 bases). Germline loops: CDR1 DFQATT, CDR2 SNEGSKA (reference sequence). Trimming left V 6 bases short and J 2 bases short, with 8 bases between. The CDR3 is made up of 12 amino acids. The DNA of the CDR3 is TGCAGTGCCACGGGAGCCTACAATGAGCAGTTCTTC. Translation: CSATGAYNEQFF.

This clonotype showed up just a few times. The V and J genes are TRBV12-3 or TRBV12-4 and TRBJ2-2; D is unresolved. Trimming took off 2 bases at V and 5 bases at J, with 6 bases between the two ends. This CDR3 is built from 13 residues. In nucleotides, the CDR3 is TGTGCCAGCAGTTTACTCCCTACCGGGGAGCTGTTTTTT. Translated, it gives CASSLLPTGELFF.

The rearrangement joins TRBV6-5 to TRBJ2-2; D perhaps matches TRBD1 (6 bases). With 3 bases removed from V and 3 bases from J, the gap between germline ends came to 11 bases. Germline-derived CDR1 and CDR2 are MNHEY and SVGAGI. The CDR3 extends over 15 amino acids. The DNA for the CDR3 is TGTGCCAGCAGTTATACCAGGGGCGACACCGGGGAGCTGTTTTTT. The encoded protein is CASSYTRGDTGELFF.

This clonotype was detected a few times. V gene TRBV18 combines with J gene TRBJ1-4; TRBD1 is a possible D gene (5 bases). Germline V gene sequence: CDR1 KGHSH, CDR2 LQKENI. This CDR3 has 17 residues. The V and J ends lost 4 bases and 10 bases respectively, with 25 bases between them. The CDR3 here is CASSLRRGDAPRGKLFF. Here the CDR3 DNA reads TGTGCCAGCTCACTCCGCCGCGGGGACGCACCTAGGGGAAAACTGTTTTTT.

There are many counts of this clonotype. V and J are TRBV20-1 and TRBJ1-4; D might be TRBD1 (6 bases). The germline V gene has CDR1 DFQATT and CDR2 SNEGSKA (reference sequence). CDR3 length: 13 amino acids. Between the trimmed V and J ends, which lost 5 bases and 6 bases, there was a span of 13 bases. CDR3 residues: CSAPKDSHEKLFF. CDR3 bases: TGCAGTGCTCCTAAGGACAGCCATGAAAAACTGTTTTTT.

This clonotype came up many times. The chain links TRBV7-2 to TRBJ2-2, with D maybe TRBD2 (6 bases). Trimming stripped 1 base from V and 7 bases from J, with 10 bases between. The V gene's germline CDR1 is SGHTA and CDR2 FQGNSA. The CDR3 is 14 residues long. CDR3 coding DNA: TGTGCCAGCAGCTTAGATAAGGGAGGCGGGGAGCTGTTTTTT. Translation: CASSLDKGGGELFF.

This clonotype showed up many times. This rearrangement joins TRBV12-3 or TRBV12-4 to TRBJ2-7; D may be TRBD1 or TRBD2 (5 bases each). The V gene lost 7 bases and the J gene lost 5 bases, with 15 bases spanning the gap. This CDR3 spans 13 amino acids. CDR3 loop: CASTSGPPNEQYF. The CDR3 region has the DNA TGTGCCAGCACCTCGGGACCTCCCAACGAGCAGTACTTC.